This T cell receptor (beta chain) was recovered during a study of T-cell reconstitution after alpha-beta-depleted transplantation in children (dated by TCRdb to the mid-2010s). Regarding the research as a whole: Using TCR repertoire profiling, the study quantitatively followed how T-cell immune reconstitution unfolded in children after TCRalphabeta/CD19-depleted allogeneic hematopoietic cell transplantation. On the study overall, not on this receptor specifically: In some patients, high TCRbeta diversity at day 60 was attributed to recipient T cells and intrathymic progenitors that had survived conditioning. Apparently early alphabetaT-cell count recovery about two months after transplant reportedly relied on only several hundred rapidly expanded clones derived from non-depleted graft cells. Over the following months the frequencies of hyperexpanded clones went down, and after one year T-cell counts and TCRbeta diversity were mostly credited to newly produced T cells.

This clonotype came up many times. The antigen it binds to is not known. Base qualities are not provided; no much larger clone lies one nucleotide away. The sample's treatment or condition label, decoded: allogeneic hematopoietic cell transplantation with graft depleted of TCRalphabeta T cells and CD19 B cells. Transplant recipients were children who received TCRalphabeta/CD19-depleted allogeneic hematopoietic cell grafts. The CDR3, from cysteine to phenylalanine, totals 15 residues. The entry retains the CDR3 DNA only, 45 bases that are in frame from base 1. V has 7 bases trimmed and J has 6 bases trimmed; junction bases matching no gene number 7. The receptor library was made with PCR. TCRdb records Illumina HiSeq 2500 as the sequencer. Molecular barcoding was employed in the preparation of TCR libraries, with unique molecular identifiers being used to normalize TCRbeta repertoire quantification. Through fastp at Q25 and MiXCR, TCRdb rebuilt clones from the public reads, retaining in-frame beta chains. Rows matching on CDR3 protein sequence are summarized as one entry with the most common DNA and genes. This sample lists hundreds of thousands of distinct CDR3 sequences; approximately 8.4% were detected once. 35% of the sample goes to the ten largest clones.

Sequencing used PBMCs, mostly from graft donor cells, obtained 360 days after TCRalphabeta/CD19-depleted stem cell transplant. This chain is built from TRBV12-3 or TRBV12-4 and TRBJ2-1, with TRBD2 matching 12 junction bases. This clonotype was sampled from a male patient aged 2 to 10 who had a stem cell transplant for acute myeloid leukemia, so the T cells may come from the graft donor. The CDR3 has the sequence CASTLAGGHGNEQFF. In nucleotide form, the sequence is TGTGCCAGCACCCTAGCGGGAGGGCATGGCAATGAGCAGTTCTTC.